A single T cell receptor (beta chain) is shown here with its context. Sequenced by immunoSEQ multiplex PCR; TCRdb stores in-frame clones only, minus some. The repertoire holds approximately 110,000 clones, with 90% to 95% as singletons. The entry originates in a study of T cell changes during pregnancy in multiple sclerosis. CDR1 is MNHNS, CDR2 SASEGT, per germline. The length of the CDR3 is 15 residues. The V and J ends lost 3 bases and 4 bases respectively, with 14 bases between them. Sample: peripheral blood, taken in the third trimester of pregnancy. The chain links TRBV6-1 to TRBJ2-3, with a possible D match to TRBD2 (6 bases). This clonotype originated in a female donor with multiple sclerosis, enrolled in a pregnancy study. The CDR3 sequence: CASSDPGGVADTQYF. CDR3 in DNA: TGTGCCAGCAGTGACCCCGGGGGAGTTGCAGATACGCAGTATTTT.